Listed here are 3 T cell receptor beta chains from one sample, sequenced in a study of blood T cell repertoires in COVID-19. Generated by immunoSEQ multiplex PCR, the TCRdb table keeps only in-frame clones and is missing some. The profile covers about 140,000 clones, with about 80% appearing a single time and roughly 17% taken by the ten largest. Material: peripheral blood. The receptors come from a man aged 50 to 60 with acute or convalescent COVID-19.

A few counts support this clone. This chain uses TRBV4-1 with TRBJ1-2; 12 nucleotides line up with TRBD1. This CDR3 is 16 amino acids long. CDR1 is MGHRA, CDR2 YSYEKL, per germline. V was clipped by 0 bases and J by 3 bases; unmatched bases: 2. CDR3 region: CASSQEGTGGYYGYTF. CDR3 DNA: TGCGCCAGCAGCCAAGAAGGGACAGGGGGCTACTATGGCTACACCTTC.

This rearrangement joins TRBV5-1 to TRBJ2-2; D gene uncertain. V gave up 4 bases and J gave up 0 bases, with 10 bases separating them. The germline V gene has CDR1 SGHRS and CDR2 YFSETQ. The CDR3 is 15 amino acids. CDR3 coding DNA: TGCGCCAGCAGCATCACTCTATCGAACACCGGGGAGCTGTTTTTT. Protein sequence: CASSITLSNTGELFF.

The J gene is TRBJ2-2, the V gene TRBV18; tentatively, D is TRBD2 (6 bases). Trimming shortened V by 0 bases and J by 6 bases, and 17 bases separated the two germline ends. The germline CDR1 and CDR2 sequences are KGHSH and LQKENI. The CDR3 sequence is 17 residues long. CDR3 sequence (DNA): TGTGCCAGCTCACCACCGTCGGGGAGGACAAACGCCGGGGAGCTGTTTTTT. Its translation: CASSPPSGRTNAGELFF.